The 2 T cell receptor beta chains in this list originate from one sample, sequenced in a study of blood T cell repertoires in COVID-19. Produced via immunoSEQ multiplex PCR; TCRdb's table is partial and in-frame only. The sample lists 400,000 or so clones, 90% occurring once. Source material: PBMCs or T cells enriched from blood (not recorded which). The receptors stem from a man between 18 and 35 years old who had recovered from COVID-19.

The chain joins TRBV18 to TRBJ1-5; possibly TRBD1 for D (5 bases). V lost 6 bases to trimming and J lost 3 bases, with 12 bases between them. The CDR3 sequence is 14 residues long. Per germline, CDR1 KGHSH and CDR2 LQKENI. CDR3 region: CASSLQGYNQPQHF. The CDR3 nucleotides are TGTGCCAGCTCGCTCCAGGGATACAATCAGCCCCAGCATTTT.

V is TRBV5-6 and J is TRBJ1-2; 7 nucleotides align to TRBD1. CDR1 and CDR2 (germline): SGHDT, YYEEEE. This CDR3 has 16 residues. The V segment lost 0 bases and the J segment 0 bases; nucleotides outside the gene matches: 5. CDR3 region: CASSLAGQPSNYGYTF. In nucleotides, the CDR3 is TGTGCCAGCAGCTTGGCGGGACAGCCGTCTAACTATGGCTACACCTTC.